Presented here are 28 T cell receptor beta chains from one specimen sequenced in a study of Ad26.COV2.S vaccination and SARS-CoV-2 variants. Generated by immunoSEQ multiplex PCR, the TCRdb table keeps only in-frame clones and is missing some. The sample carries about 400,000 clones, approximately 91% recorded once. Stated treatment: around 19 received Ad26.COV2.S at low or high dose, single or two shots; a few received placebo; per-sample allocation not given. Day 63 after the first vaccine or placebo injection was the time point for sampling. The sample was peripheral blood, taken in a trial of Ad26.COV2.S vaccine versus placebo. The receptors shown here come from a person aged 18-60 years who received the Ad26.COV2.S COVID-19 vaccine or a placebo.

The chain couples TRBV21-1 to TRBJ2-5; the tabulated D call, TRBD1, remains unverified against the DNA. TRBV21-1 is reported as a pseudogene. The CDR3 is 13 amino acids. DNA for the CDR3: TGTGCCAGCAGCAAATCCCACACGGAGACCCAGTACTTC. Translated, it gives CASSKSHTETQYF.

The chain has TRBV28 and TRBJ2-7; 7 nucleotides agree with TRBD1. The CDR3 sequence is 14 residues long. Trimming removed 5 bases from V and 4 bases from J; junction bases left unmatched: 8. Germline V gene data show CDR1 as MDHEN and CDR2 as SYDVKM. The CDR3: CASSTGTAAYEQYF. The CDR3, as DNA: TGTGCCAGCAGTACCGGGACAGCGGCTTACGAGCAGTACTTC.

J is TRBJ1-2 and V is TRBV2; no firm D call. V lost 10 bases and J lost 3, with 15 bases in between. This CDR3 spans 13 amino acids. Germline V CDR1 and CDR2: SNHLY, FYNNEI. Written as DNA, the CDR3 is TGTGCCATCCGGCTCGGGTTCGACTATGGCTACACCTTC. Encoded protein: CAIRLGFDYGYTF.

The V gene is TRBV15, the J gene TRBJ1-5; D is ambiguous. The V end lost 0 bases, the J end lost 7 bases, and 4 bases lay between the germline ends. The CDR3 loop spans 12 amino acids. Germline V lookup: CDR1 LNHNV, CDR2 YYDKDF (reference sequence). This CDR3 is CATSRDWQPQHF. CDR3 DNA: TGTGCCACCAGCAGAGACTGGCAGCCCCAGCATTTT.

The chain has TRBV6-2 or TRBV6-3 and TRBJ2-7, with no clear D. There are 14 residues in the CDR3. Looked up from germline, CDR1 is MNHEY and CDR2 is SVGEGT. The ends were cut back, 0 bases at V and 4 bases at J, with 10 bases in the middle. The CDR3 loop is CASSYSTPGYEQYF. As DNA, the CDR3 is TGTGCCAGCAGTTACTCGACTCCAGGTTACGAGCAGTACTTC.

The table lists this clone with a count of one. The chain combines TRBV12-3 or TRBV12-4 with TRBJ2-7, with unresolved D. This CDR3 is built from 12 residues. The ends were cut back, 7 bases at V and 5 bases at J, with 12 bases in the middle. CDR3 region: CASTGRANEQYF. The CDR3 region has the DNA TGTGCCAGCACTGGTAGGGCGAACGAGCAGTACTTC.

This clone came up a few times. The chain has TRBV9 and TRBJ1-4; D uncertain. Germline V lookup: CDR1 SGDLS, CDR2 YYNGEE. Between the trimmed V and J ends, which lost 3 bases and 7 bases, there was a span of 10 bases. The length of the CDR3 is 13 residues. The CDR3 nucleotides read TGTGCCAGCAGCGCGTCAGCAATTGAAAAACTGTTTTTT. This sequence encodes CASSASAIEKLFF.

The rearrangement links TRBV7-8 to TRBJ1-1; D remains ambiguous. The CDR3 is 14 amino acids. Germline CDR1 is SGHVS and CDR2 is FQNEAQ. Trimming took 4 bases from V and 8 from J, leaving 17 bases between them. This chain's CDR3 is CASSSSWADEEAFF. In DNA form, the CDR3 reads TGTGCCAGCAGCTCCTCTTGGGCTGACGAGGAAGCTTTCTTT.

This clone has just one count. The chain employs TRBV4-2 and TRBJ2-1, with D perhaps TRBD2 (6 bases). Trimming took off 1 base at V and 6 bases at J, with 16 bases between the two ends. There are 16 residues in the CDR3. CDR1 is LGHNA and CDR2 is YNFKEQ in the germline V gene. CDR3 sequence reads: CASSQVSRDSRNEQFF. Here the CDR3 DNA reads TGTGCCAGCAGCCAAGTCTCCCGGGACTCCCGCAATGAGCAGTTCTTC.

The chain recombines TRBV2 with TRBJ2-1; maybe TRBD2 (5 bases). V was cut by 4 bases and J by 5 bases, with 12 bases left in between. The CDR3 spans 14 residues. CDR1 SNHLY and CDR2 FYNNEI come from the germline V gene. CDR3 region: CASSVSPADNEQFF. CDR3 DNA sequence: TGTGCCAGCAGTGTGAGTCCAGCGGACAATGAGCAGTTCTTC.

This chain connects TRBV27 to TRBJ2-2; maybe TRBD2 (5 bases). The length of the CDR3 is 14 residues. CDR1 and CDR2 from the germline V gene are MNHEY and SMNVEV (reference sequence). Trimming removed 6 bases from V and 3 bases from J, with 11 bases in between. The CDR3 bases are TGTGCCAGCAGGGACTTACCACACACCGGGGAGCTGTTTTTT. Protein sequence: CASRDLPHTGELFF.

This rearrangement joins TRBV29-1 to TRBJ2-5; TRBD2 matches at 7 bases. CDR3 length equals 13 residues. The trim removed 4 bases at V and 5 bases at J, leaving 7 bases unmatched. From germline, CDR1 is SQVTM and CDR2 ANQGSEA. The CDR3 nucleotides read TGCAGCGTTGCTGGCGGGAGTGGCGAGACCCAGTACTTC. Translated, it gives CSVAGGSGETQYF. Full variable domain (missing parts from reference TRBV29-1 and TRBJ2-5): SAVISQKPSRDICQRGTSLTIQCQVDSQVTMMFWYRQQPGQSLTLIATANQGSEATYESGFVIDKFPISRPNLTFSTLTVSNMSPEDSSIYLCSVAGGSGETQYFGPGTRLLVL.

CDR3 DNA: TGTGCCTGGAGGGGGCGCCTCGGCGGCTACACCTTC. Translating gives CAWRGRLGGYTF. This chain uses TRBV30 with TRBJ1-2; TRBD1 is a possible D gene (5 bases). The CDR3 is 12 amino acids. Germline lookup yields CDR1 GTSNPN and CDR2 SVGIG (reference sequence). V shed 3 bases and J shed 8 bases, with 13 bases lying between them. The variable domain in full, completed from reference TRBV30 and TRBJ1-2, reads SQTIHQWPATLVQPVGSPLSLECTVEGTSNPNLYWYRQAAGRGLQLLFYSVGIGQISSEVPQNLSASRPQDRQFILSSKKLLLSDSGFYLCAWRGRLGGYTFGSGTRLTVV.

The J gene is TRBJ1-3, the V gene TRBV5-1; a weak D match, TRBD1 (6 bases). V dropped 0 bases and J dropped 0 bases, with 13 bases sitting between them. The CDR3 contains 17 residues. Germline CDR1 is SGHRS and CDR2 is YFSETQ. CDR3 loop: CASSLVPGHFSGNTIYF. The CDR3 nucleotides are TGCGCCAGCAGCTTGGTCCCGGGACATTTCTCTGGAAACACCATATATTTT.

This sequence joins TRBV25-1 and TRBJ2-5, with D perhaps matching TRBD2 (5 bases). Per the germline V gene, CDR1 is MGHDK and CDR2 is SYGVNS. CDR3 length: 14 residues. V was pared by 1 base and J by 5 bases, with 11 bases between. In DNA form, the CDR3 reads TGTGCCAGCAGTGAATGGGTCCTAGCCGAGACCCAGTACTTC. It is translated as CASSEWVLAETQYF.

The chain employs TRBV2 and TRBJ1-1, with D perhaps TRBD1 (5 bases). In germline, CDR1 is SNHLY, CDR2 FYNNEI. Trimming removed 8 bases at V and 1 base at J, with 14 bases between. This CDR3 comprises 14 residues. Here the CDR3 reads CASGKTARNTEAFF. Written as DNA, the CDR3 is TGTGCCAGCGGGAAGACAGCTAGGAACACTGAAGCTTTCTTT.

In DNA form, the CDR3 reads TGTGCCAGCAGCTTGGGACGGCTAGAAGAGACCCAGTACTTC. Its protein is CASSLGRLEETQYF. The V gene is TRBV7-2, the J gene TRBJ2-5, with D perhaps TRBD1 or TRBD2 (5 bases each). The CDR3 runs to 14 residues. The V gene lost 3 bases and the J gene lost 3 bases, with 11 bases spanning the gap. Germline loops: CDR1 SGHTA, CDR2 FQGNSA.

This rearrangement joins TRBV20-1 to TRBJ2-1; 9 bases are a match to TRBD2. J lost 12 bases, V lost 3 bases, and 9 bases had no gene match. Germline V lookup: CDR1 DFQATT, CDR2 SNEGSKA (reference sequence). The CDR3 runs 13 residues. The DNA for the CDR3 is TGCAGTGCTAGTCAGGCTAGCGGGATGAGGCAGTTCTTC. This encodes CSASQASGMRQFF.

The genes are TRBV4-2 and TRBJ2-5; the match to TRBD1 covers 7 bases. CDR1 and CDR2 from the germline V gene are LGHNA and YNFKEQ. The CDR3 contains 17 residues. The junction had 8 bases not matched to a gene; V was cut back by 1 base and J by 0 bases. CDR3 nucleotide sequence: TGTGCCAGCAGCCAAGCGTTGTCAGGGGGTTACCAAGAGACCCAGTACTTC. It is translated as CASSQALSGGYQETQYF.

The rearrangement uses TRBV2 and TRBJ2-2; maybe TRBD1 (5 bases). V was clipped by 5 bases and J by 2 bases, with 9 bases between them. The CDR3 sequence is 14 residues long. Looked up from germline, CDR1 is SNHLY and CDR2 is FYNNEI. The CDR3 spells CASSRTPNTGELFF. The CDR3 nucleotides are TGTGCCAGCAGTAGGACACCTAACACCGGGGAGCTGTTTTTT. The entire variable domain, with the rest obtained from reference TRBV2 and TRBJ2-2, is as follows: EPEVTQTPSHQVTQMGQEVILRCVPISNHLYFYWYRQILGQKVEFLVSFYNNEISEKSEIFDDQFSVERPDGSNFTLKIRSTKLEDSAMYFCASSRTPNTGELFFGEGSRLTVL.

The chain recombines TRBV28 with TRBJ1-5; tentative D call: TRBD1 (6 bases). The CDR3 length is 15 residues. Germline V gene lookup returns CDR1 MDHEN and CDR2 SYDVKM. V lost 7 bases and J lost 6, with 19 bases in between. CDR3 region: CASNGGQGKIQPQHF. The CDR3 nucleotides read TGTGCCAGCAACGGGGGTCAGGGGAAGATTCAGCCCCAGCATTTT.

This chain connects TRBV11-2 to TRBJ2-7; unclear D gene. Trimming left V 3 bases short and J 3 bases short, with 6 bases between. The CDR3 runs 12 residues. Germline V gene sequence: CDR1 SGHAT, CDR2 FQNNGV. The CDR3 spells CASSLDGYEQYF. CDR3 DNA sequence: TGTGCCAGCAGCTTGGACGGCTACGAGCAGTACTTC.

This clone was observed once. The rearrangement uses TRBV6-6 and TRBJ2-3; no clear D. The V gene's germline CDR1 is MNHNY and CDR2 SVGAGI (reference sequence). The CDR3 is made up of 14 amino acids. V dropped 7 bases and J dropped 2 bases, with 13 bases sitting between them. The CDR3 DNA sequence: TGTGCCAGCAATAAAGTGGCACCCACAGATACGCAGTATTTT. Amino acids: CASNKVAPTDTQYF.

The DNA of the CDR3 is TGTGCCAGCAGCTCAGGAGGGTCAGATACGCAGTATTTT. Its protein product is CASSSGGSDTQYF. The gene calls are TRBV7-3 and TRBJ2-3, with a possible D match to TRBD2 (6 bases). The CDR3 contains 13 residues. Germline lookup yields CDR1 SGHTA and CDR2 FQGTGA. V lost 4 bases to trimming and J lost 4 bases, with 9 bases between them. Full variable domain (outside the CDR3, taken from reference TRBV7-3 and TRBJ2-3): GAGVSQTPSNKVTEKGKYVELRCDPISGHTALYWYRQSLGQGPEFLIYFQGTGAADDSGLPNDRFFAVRPEGSVSTLKIQRTERGDSAVYLCASSSGGSDTQYFGPGTRLTVL.

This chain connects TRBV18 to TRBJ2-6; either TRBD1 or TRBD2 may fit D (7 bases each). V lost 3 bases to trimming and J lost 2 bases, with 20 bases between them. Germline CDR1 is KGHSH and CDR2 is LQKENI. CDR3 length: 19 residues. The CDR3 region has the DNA TGTGCCAGCTCACCTATCAGGGGGGGTCCAACGGCTGGGGCCAACGTCCTGACTTTC. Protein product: CASSPIRGGPTAGANVLTF. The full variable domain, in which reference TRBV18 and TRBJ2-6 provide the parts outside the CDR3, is NAGVMQNPRHLVRRRGQEARLRCSPMKGHSHVYWYRQLPEEGLKFMVYLQKENIIDESGMPKERFSAEFPKEGPSILRIQQVVRGDSAAYFCASSPIRGGPTAGANVLTFGAGSRLTVL.

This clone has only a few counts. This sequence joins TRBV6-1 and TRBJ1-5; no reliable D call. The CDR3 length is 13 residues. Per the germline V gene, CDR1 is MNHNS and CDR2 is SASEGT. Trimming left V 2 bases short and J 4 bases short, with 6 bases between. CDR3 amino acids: CASSELRNQPQHF. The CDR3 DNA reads TGTGCCAGCAGTGAATTAAGAAATCAGCCCCAGCATTTT.

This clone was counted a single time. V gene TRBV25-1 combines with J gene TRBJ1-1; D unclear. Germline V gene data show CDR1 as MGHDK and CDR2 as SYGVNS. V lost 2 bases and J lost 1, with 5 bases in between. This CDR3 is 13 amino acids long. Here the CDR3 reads CASSERRNTEAFF. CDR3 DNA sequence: TGTGCCAGCAGTGAACGCCGGAACACTGAAGCTTTCTTT. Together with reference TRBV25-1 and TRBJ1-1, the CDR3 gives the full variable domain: EADIYQTPRYLVIGTGKKITLECSQTMGHDKMYWYQQDPGMELHLIHYSYGVNSTEKGDLSSESTVSRIRTEHFPLTLESARPSHTSQYLCASSERRNTEAFFGQGTRLTVV.

The CDR3 DNA reads TGTGCCAGCAGTGAAAGAGCGGGAAGGAGCAAGACCCAGTACTTC. It translates to CASSERAGRSKTQYF. V usage is TRBV2 and J usage is TRBJ2-5; TRBD2 agrees at 7 bases. V trimming: 2 bases; J trimming: 6 bases; junction bases outside the gene matches: 9. CDR1 and CDR2 (germline): SNHLY, FYNNEI. This CDR3 contains 15 residues.